This T cell receptor beta chain appears in the sequencing data of a study of cytomegalovirus exposure and HLA in healthy donors. Study-level background: A preliminary data release comprised tens of millions of unique TCRs obtained from HLA-typed donors.

General observations from the study: Presence/absence analyses assumed roughly uniform sequencing depth across donors, which may not hold. The only immune exposure information that was available was CMV serostatus. The study reported that TCR beta sequences accurately predicted HLA-A and HLA-B alleles in most subjects.

To note about this clone: The antigen is unknown.

This CDR3 is 15 amino acids long. Germline CDR1 reads SGHAT; CDR2 reads FQDESV (reference sequence). V trimming: 0 bases; J trimming: 7 bases; junction bases outside the gene matches: 5. PCR employed 60 Vbeta and 13 Jbeta primers. Measured with immunoSEQ multiplex PCR; TCRdb has only the in-frame clones, and not every one. The data show roughly 160,000 clones, 85% seen once. Sequencing was done on a sample of PBMCs. The clonotype comes from a boy aged 2-9 years in good health and CMV-seronegative. The rearrangement links TRBV11-1 to TRBJ1-1; 10 bases match TRBD1. CDR3 residues: CASSLATGGPYEAFF. The CDR3 DNA reads TGTGCCAGCAGCTTAGCGACAGGGGGCCCCTATGAAGCTTTCTTT.